Presented here are 10 T cell receptor beta chains from one specimen sequenced in a study of neurological immune-mediated disorders. TCRdb re-analysed the 5' RACE reads in MiXCR, keeping a single row per CDR3 protein. The sample yields about 55,000 distinct CDR3 sequences, around 4% seen once. Sequencing input: PBMCs. These receptors were taken from a man in his thirties or forties with multiple sclerosis.

The table lists this clonotype with many counts. The genes are TRBV7-9 and TRBJ1-1; TRBD1 is a possible D gene (6 bases). Trimming took off 5 bases at V and 6 bases at J, with 13 bases between the two ends. Per the germline V gene, CDR1 is SEHNR and CDR2 is FQNEAQ (reference sequence). The CDR3 covers 13 residues. The CDR3 DNA reads as TGTGCCAGCAGCCCACAGGGTTTGGCTGAAGCTTTCTTT. It yields the protein CASSPQGLAEAFF.

The chain employs TRBV7-9 and TRBJ2-7, with D possibly being TRBD1 (6 bases). V shed 1 base and J shed 4 bases, with 26 bases lying between them. This CDR3 comprises 19 residues. Germline CDR1 SEHNR, CDR2 FQNEAQ (reference sequence). CDR3 sequence (DNA): TGTGCCAGCAGCTTAGATGGGGCCCGGGACACCAAACTGGGGTACGAGCAGTACTTC. This encodes CASSLDGARDTKLGYEQYF.

This clonotype was recorded at least ten times. The V call is TRBV7-8, the J call TRBJ1-6, with D maybe TRBD1 (6 bases). Germline V gene data show CDR1 as SGHVS and CDR2 as FQNEAQ. This CDR3 has 15 amino acids. The germline V and J ends were trimmed by 0 bases and 7 bases, with 10 bases remaining between them. CDR3 amino acids: CASSLAQGRNSPLHF. The CDR3 DNA sequence: TGTGCCAGCAGCTTAGCCCAGGGGAGGAATTCACCCCTCCACTTT.

This clonotype was seen repeatedly, ten times or more. The V gene is TRBV7-9, the J gene TRBJ2-1; TRBD1 might be the D (5 bases). The CDR3 runs to 14 residues. Germline CDR1 SEHNR, CDR2 FQNEAQ (reference sequence). V was cut by 2 bases and J by 5 bases, with 10 bases left in between. In DNA form, the CDR3 reads TGTGCCAGCAGCTTACAGAGACAGAACAATGAGCAGTTCTTC. The encoded protein is CASSLQRQNNEQFF.

This clonotype was observed a handful of times. The chain is built from TRBV9 and TRBJ2-5; TRBD2 aligns across 9 bases. Germline loops: CDR1 SGDLS, CDR2 YYNGEE. The V gene end was trimmed by 4 bases and the J gene end by 5 bases; junction bases not matched to a gene: 3. This CDR3 comprises 13 residues. CDR3 in amino acids: CASSFTSGETQYF. Written as DNA, the CDR3 is TGTGCCAGCAGCTTCACTAGCGGGGAGACCCAGTACTTC.

This clonotype was seen ten or more times. In DNA form, the CDR3 reads TGTGCCAGCAGCCAAGATCGCAGCCGGCCCTACAATGAGCAGTTCTTC. Protein sequence: CASSQDRSRPYNEQFF. The chain combines TRBV3-1 with TRBJ2-1; D uncertain. Germline CDR1 reads LGHDT; CDR2 reads YNNKEL (reference sequence). The CDR3 consists of 16 residues. V was trimmed by 0 bases and J by 2 bases, leaving 11 bases between them.

There are many counts of this clonotype. The V call is TRBV7-8, the J call TRBJ1-2; D may be TRBD1 (5 bases). Germline loops: CDR1 SGHVS, CDR2 FQNEAQ. The ends were cut back, 5 bases at V and 3 bases at J, with 13 bases in the middle. The CDR3 consists of 14 residues. The CDR3 spells CASSPREFDYGYTF. Here the CDR3 DNA reads TGTGCCAGCAGCCCCAGGGAATTTGACTATGGCTACACCTTC.

This clonotype was observed at least ten times. The rearrangement uses TRBV5-1 and TRBJ2-5; 8 bases match TRBD1. This CDR3 contains 13 residues. With 2 bases clipped from V and 5 bases from J, the junction kept 2 bases outside the gene matches. The germline CDR1 and CDR2 sequences are SGHRS and YFSETQ. CDR3 DNA sequence: TGCGCCAGCAGCTTACGACAGGGGGAGACCCAGTACTTC. Protein: CASSLRQGETQYF.

This clonotype was picked up many times. The genes are TRBV7-3 and TRBJ2-3; D gene unclear. The CDR3 is 15 residues long. Germline loops: CDR1 SGHTA, CDR2 FQGTGA. V was cut by 2 bases and J by 0 bases, with 9 bases left in between. The CDR3 nucleotides read TGTGCCAGCAGCTTAGGGATCGCCAGCACAGATACGCAGTATTTT. This translates into CASSLGIASTDTQYF.

The sample holds many counts of this clonotype. The CDR3 sequence: CATSRGGRDEQYF. The CDR3 DNA reads TGTGCCACCAGCAGAGGAGGCAGGGACGAGCAGTACTTC. The gene calls are TRBV15 and TRBJ2-7; tentatively, D is TRBD1 (5 bases). Per the germline V gene, CDR1 is LNHNV and CDR2 is YYDKDF (reference sequence). CDR3 length equals 13 residues. V lost 1 base to trimming and J lost 5 bases, with 9 bases between them.